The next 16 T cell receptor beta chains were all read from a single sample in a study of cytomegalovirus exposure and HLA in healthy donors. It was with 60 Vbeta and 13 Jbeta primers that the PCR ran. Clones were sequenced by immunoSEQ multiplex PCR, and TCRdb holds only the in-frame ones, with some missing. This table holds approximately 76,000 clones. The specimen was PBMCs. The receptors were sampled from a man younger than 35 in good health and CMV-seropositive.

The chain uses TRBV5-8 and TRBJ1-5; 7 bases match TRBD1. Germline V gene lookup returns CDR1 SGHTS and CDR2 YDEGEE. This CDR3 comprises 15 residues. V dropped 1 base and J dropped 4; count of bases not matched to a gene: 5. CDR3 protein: CASSLYGTVNQPQHF. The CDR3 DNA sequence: TGTGCCAGCAGCTTGTACGGGACAGTGAATCAGCCCCAGCATTTT.

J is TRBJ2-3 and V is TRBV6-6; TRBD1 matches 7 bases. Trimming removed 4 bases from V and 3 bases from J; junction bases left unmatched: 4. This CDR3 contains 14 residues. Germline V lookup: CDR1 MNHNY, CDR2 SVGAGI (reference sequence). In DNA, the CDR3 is TGTGCCAGCAGTTTCGGACAGGATACAGATACGCAGTATTTT. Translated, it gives CASSFGQDTDTQYF.

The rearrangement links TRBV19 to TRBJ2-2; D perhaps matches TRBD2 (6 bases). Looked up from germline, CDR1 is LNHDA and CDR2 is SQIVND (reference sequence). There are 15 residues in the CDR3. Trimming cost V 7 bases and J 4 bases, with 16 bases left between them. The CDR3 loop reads CASTLKKGGTGELFF. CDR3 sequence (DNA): TGTGCCAGTACCCTTAAAAAGGGAGGCACCGGGGAGCTGTTTTTT. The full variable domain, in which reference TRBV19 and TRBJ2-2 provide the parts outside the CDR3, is DGGITQSPKYLFRKEGQNVTLSCEQNLNHDAMYWYRQDPGQGLRLIYYSQIVNDFQKGDIAEGYSVSREKKESFPLTVTSAQKNPTAFYLCASTLKKGGTGELFFGEGSRLTVL.

The CDR3 here is CASRFATGSYEQYF. CDR3 DNA sequence: TGTGCCAGCAGGTTCGCCACGGGCTCCTACGAGCAGTACTTC. The rearrangement uses TRBV28 and TRBJ2-7; D remains ambiguous. V was cut by 6 bases and J by 0 bases, with 12 bases left in between. In germline, CDR1 is MDHEN, CDR2 SYDVKM. This CDR3 has 14 residues.

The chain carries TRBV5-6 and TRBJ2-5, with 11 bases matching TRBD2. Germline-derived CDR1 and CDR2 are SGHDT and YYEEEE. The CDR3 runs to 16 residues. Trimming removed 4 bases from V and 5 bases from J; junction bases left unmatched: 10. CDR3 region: CASSQTSGDALETQYF. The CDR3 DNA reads TGTGCCAGCAGCCAGACTAGCGGGGATGCCTTGGAGACCCAGTACTTC.

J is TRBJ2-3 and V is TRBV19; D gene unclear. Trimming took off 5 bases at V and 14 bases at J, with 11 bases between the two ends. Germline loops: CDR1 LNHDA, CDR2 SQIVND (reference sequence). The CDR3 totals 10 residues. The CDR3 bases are TGTGCCAGTAGTGAGAACCACCTGTATTTT. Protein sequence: CASSENHLYF.

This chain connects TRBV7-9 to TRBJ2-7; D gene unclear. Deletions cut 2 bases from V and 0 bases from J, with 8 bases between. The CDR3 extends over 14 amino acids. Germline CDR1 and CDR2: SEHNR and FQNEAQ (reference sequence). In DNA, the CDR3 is TGTGCCAGCAGCTTACCCGGAGACTCCTACGAGCAGTACTTC. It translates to CASSLPGDSYEQYF.

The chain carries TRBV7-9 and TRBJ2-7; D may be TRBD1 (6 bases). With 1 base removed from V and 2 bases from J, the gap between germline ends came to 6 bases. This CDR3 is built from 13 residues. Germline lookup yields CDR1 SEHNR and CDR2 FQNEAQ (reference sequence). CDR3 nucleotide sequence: TGTGCCAGCAGCTTAGAGGGGGCCTACGAGCAGTACTTC. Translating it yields CASSLEGAYEQYF.

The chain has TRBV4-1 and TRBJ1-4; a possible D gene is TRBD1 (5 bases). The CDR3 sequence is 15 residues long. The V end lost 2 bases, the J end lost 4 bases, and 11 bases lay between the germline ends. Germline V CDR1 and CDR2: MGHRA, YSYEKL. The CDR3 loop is CASSQTGDRNEKLFF. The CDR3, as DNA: TGCGCCAGCAGCCAAACAGGCGACCGTAATGAAAAACTGTTTTTT.

CDR3 residues: CASSHRDRMNTEAFF. The DNA of the CDR3 is TGTGCCAGCTCACACCGGGACAGGATGAACACTGAAGCTTTCTTT. The chain employs TRBV18 and TRBJ1-1, with TRBD1 identical over 8 bases. The J segment lost 0 bases and the V segment lost 4 bases, leaving 4 bases of the junction unmatched. The CDR3 length is 15 residues. Germline V CDR1 and CDR2: KGHSH, LQKENI.

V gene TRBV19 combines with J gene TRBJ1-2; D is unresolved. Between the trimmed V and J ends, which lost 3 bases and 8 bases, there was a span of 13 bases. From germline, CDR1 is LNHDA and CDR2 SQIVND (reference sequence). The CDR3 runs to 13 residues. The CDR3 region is CASSIESVRGYTF. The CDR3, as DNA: TGTGCCAGTAGTATCGAGAGTGTGCGCGGCTACACCTTC.

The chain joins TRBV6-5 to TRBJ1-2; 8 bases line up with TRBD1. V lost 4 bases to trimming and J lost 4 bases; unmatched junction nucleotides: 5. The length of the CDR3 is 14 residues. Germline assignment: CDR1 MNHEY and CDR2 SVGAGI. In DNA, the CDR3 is TGTGCCAGCAGTTTGGGACAGGTCGGCTATGGCTACACCTTC. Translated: CASSLGQVGYGYTF.

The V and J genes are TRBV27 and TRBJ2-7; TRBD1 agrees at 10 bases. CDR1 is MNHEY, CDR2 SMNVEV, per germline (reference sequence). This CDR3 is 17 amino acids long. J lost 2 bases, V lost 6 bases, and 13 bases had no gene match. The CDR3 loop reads CASRSIYGGTGAYEQYF. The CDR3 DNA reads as TGTGCCAGCAGAAGCATCTATGGGGGGACAGGGGCCTACGAGCAGTACTTC.

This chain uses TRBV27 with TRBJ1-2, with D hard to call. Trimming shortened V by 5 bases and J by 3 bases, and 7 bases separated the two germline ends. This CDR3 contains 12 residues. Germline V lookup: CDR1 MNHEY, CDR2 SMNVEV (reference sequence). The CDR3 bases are TGTGCCAGCAGTGGGCAGGACTATGGCTACACCTTC. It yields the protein CASSGQDYGYTF.

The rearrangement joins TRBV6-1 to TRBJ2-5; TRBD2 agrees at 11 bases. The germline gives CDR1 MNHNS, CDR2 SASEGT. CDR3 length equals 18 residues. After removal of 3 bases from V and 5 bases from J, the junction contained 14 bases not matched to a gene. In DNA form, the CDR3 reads TGTGCCAGCAGTGAGAGGCTCCGGCTAGCGGGGGGCCGGGAGACCCAGTACTTC. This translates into CASSERLRLAGGRETQYF.

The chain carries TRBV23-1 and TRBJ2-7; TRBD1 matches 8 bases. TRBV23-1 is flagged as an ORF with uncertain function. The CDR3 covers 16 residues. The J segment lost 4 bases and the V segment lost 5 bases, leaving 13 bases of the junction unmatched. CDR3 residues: CASSLTQGGEFYEQYF. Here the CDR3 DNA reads TGCGCCAGCAGTTTGACACAGGGGGGAGAATTTTACGAGCAGTACTTC.